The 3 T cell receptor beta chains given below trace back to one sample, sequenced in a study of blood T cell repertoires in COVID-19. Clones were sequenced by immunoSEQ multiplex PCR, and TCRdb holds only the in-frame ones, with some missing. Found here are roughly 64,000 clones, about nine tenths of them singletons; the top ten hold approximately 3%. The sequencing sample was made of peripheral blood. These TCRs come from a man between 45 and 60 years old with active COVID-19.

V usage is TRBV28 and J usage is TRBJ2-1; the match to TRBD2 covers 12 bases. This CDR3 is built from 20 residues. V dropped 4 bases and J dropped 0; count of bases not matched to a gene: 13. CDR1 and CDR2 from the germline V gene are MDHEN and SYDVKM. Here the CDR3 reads CASSSPWGLAGVSSYNEQFF. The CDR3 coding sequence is TGTGCCAGCAGTTCCCCATGGGGACTAGCGGGCGTATCCTCCTACAATGAGCAGTTCTTC.

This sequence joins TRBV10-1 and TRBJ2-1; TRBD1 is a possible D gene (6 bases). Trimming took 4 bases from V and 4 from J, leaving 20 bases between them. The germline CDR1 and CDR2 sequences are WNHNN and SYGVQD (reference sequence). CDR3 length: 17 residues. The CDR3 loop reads CASSVPTQGKSYNEQFF. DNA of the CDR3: TGCGCCAGCAGTGTCCCTACACAGGGTAAGTCATACAATGAGCAGTTCTTC.

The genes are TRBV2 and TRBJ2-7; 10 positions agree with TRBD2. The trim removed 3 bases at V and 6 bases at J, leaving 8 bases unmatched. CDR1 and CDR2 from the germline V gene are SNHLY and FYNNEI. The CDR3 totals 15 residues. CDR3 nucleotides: TGTGCCAGCAGTGATAGAGGTCTAGCGGGGGCCGAGCAGTACTTC. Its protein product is CASSDRGLAGAEQYF. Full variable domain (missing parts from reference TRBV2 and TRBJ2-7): EPEVTQTPSHQVTQMGQEVILRCVPISNHLYFYWYRQILGQKVEFLVSFYNNEISEKSEIFDDQFSVERPDGSNFTLKIRSTKLEDSAMYFCASSDRGLAGAEQYFGPGTRLTVT.